This T cell receptor beta chain was identified during a study of blood T cell repertoires in COVID-19. Method: immunoSEQ multiplex PCR; TCRdb's copy keeps in-frame clones and lacks some. Counted here are some 110,000 clones, over 70% occurring once; the ten biggest clones make up 0.65% to 0.9%. The sample taken for sequencing was peripheral blood. This sequence originates from an older woman with acute or convalescent COVID-19.

The CDR3 DNA reads as TGTGCCAGCTCACCGGGACATTTGATGAACACTGAAGCTTTCTTT. Translation gives CASSPGHLMNTEAFF. The gene calls are TRBV18 and TRBJ1-1; TRBD1 might be the D (6 bases). The length of the CDR3 is 15 residues. CDR1 and CDR2 (germline): KGHSH, LQKENI. Trimming left V 3 bases short and J 0 bases short, with 11 bases between. The full variable domain, its missing parts supplied by reference TRBV18 and TRBJ1-1, is NAGVMQNPRHLVRRRGQEARLRCSPMKGHSHVYWYRQLPEEGLKFMVYLQKENIIDESGMPKERFSAEFPKEGPSILRIQQVVRGDSAAYFCASSPGHLMNTEAFFGQGTRLTVV.